The clone carrying this T cell receptor beta chain came up many times. Its matching antigen is unknown. Template switching, a step in the protocol, added a universal primer site, and cDNA carried unique molecular identifiers. TCRdb redid the calling of the 5' RACE reads with MiXCR, one entry per CDR3 protein. The sample holds around 250,000 distinct CDR3 sequences, 6.5% to 9.5% seen once. These data originate in a study of identical twins. General study results and limits: Within cord blood, abundant beta clonotypes carried fewer insertions, but memory repertoires showed no such trend. Twins' surplus sharing was weaker for beta out-of-frame sequences.

The length of the CDR3 is 18 residues. Germline lookup yields CDR1 MDHEN and CDR2 SYDVKM. Trimming left V 3 bases short and J 0 bases short, with 19 bases between. Another study also made use of these data, one on yellow fever vaccine responses in identical twins.

The clonotype originates from a woman younger than 30 in good health. The chain joins TRBV28 to TRBJ2-3; D may correspond to TRBD1 or TRBD2 (6 bases each). The material sequenced was CD8+ T cells sorted from blood. For the CDR3, the DNA is TGTGCCAGCAGTTTTTATGTGGGGGGCACCGAGAGCACAGATACGCAGTATTTT. This codes for CASSFYVGGTESTDTQYF.